This T cell receptor (beta chain) is from a study of regulatory T cells in long-lasting Graves disease. Study-level findings and limits: Comparison showed that persistent patients shared more public clonotypes (2,741) than new patients (about 970).

CDR3 regions were amplified by Arm-PCR using iRepertoire HTBI primers to build TCR beta libraries. TCRdb called the multiplex PCR reads again in MiXCR, with one record for every CDR3 protein. The sample lists 350,000 to 550,000 distinct CDR3 sequences, about a sixth occurring once. Time point described: newly diagnosed GD, antithyroid drugs for less than 3 months. TCR sequences were obtained from RNA taken from PBMCs. Investigators report Graves' disease was diagnosed under American Thyroid Association guidelines. This CDR3 is built from 14 residues. V was shortened by 2 bases and J by 0 bases, with 8 bases between the two germline ends. CDR1 and CDR2 (germline): MDHEN, SYDVKM. This clonotype was counted at least ten times. What it binds is unknown. The same data also contributed to another study, on T cells in Graves' hyperthyroidism and ophthalmopathy. That study reports: The TCR CDR3 was amplified in a first-round RT-PCR using the HTBI primer set.

The chain recombines TRBV28 with TRBJ2-7, with unresolved D. This sample comprised peripheral blood mononuclear cells (PBMCs), obtained at new diagnosis, from a patient treated with antithyroid drugs. The source is a woman aged 18-30 years with Graves disease. As DNA, the CDR3 is TGTGCCAGCAGTTTACCGATGGGCTCCTACGAGCAGTACTTC. It yields the protein CASSLPMGSYEQYF.